This T cell receptor beta chain emerged from a study of tumor-infiltrating lymphocytes in localized non-small cell lung cancer. Study context: Each patient gave resected tumor and non-adjacent uninvolved lung tissue. Study-level findings and limits: T-cell fraction did not differ between immunotypes IM1 and IM2.

Data came from immunoSEQ multiplex PCR; TCRdb stores just in-frame clones and leaves some out. The sample lists about 24,000 clones; 50% to 70% were seen once. After removal of 9 bases from V and 6 bases from J, the junction contained 5 bases not matched to a gene. Germline V gives CDR1 LNHDA, CDR2 SQIVND (reference sequence). The CDR3 consists of 14 residues. This clone has a single count. Its target is unknown. The receptor was derived from a human donor with non-small cell lung cancer. Sequences were obtained from lung tumor tissue. The chain links TRBV19 to TRBJ2-1, with 13 bases fitting TRBD2. The CDR3 region is CASGRTSGGNEQFF. In DNA form, the CDR3 reads TGTGCCAGCGGGCGGACTAGCGGGGGCAATGAGCAGTTCTTC.